This T cell receptor (beta chain) was retrieved from a study of T-cell memory formation after mild COVID-19. Trimming took 5 bases from V and 8 from J; bases not matched to a gene: 2. The CDR3 covers 12 residues. CDR1 and CDR2 from the germline V gene are SQVTM and ANQGSEA. MiXCR, applied by TCRdb to the 5' RACE reads, yields one record per CDR3 protein. The table records fewer than 350,000 distinct CDR3 sequences, around an eighth of them present only once. The source material was PBMCs or a T cell subset sorted from them (not recorded which). The chain employs TRBV29-1 and TRBJ1-4, with 10 bases that match TRBD1. This clonotype originated in a man younger than 35 who had mild COVID-19 (a few samples of this study predate the infection). Cell type and time point are not known. CDR3 amino acids: CSVRDRGEKLFF. The CDR3, as DNA: TGCAGCGTTCGGGACAGGGGCGAAAAACTGTTTTTT.